One sample yielded the 12 T cell receptor beta chains listed below, sequenced in a study of identical twins. TCRdb used MiXCR to reprocess the 5' RACE reads, holding one entry per CDR3 protein. The table shows 600,000 to 800,000 distinct CDR3 sequences, with 21% occurring only once. Another study also made use of these data, one on T cells expressing NK-cell markers.

The sequencing input was PBMCs. The source is a woman younger than 35 in good health.

J is TRBJ2-7 and V is TRBV5-6; 12 nucleotides agree with TRBD2. There are 16 residues in the CDR3. The junction had 10 bases not matched to a gene; V was cut back by 5 bases and J by 4 bases. CDR1 and CDR2 (germline): SGHDT, YYEEEE. CDR3: CASRLAGGPTEYEQYF. In nucleotides, the CDR3 is TGTGCCAGCAGGCTAGCGGGGGGGCCGACCGAGTACGAGCAGTACTTC.

In its sample, this clonotype was seen a few times. V is TRBV11-2 and J is TRBJ2-7, with no clear D. Trimming pared 0 bases from V and 6 bases from J, leaving 21 bases between. The CDR3 length is 17 residues. The germline V gene encodes CDR1 SGHAT and CDR2 FQNNGV. CDR3 sequence reads: CASSLDGSGYRLREQYF. CDR3 sequence (DNA): TGTGCCAGCAGCTTAGACGGCTCGGGCTACCGATTACGCGAGCAGTACTTC.

V and J are TRBV20-1 and TRBJ2-7; D perhaps matches TRBD1 (5 bases). Trimming removed 3 bases at V and 6 bases at J, with 18 bases between. The CDR3 is 14 amino acids. Germline V gene data show CDR1 as DFQATT and CDR2 as SNEGSKA (reference sequence). The CDR3 sequence is CSASLAGRMFEQYF. The DNA of the CDR3 is TGCAGTGCTAGCTTGGCAGGGCGGATGTTCGAGCAGTACTTC.

This clonotype was detected only a few times. The V gene is TRBV7-9, the J gene TRBJ2-1; a weak D match, TRBD1 (6 bases). V lost 5 bases and J 10 bases, leaving 15 bases between the germline ends. CDR3 size: 13 residues. Germline CDR1 is SEHNR and CDR2 is FQNEAQ (reference sequence). CDR3 amino acids: CASSGHRVGEQFF. As DNA, the CDR3 is TGTGCCAGCAGCGGCCACAGGGTGGGGGAGCAGTTCTTC.

This clonotype was counted between two and nine times. The rearrangement links TRBV7-2 to TRBJ1-6; 10 bases agree with TRBD1. Germline lookup yields CDR1 SGHTA and CDR2 FQGNSA. V lost 5 bases to trimming and J lost 14 bases; unmatched junction nucleotides: 9. CDR3 length: 14 residues. CDR3: CASSRIGQGGTLHF. The CDR3 DNA follows: TGTGCCAGCAGCCGTATTGGACAGGGGGGCACCCTCCACTTT.

CDR3 coding DNA: TGCAGCGTTGCCCCACTACAGGGGACGGGTGGCTACACCTTC. It codes for CSVAPLQGTGGYTF. The rearrangement links TRBV29-1 to TRBJ1-2, with 7 positions matching TRBD1. Trimming took 4 bases from V and 7 from J; bases not matched to a gene: 12. The germline CDR1 and CDR2 sequences are SQVTM and ANQGSEA. The CDR3 is 14 residues long.

The genes are TRBV20-1 and TRBJ2-7; TRBD2 is a possible D gene (6 bases). Looked up from germline, CDR1 is DFQATT and CDR2 is SNEGSKA (reference sequence). Trimming left V 3 bases short and J 0 bases short, with 9 bases between. The CDR3 loop spans 13 amino acids. The CDR3: CSARLASSYEQYF. Written as DNA, the CDR3 is TGCAGTGCTAGGCTAGCGAGCTCCTACGAGCAGTACTTC.

This clonotype was seen a few times. The genes are TRBV3-1 and TRBJ2-7; TRBD2 matches 9 bases. The CDR3 loop spans 14 amino acids. CDR1 and CDR2 from the germline V gene are LGHDT and YNNKEL (reference sequence). Trimming took 1 base from V and 3 from J; bases not matched to a gene: 1. The CDR3 loop is CASSQVAGVYEQYF. CDR3 sequence (DNA): TGTGCCAGCAGCCAAGTAGCGGGGGTCTACGAGCAGTACTTC.

This clonotype showed up many times. The chain is built from TRBV6-4 and TRBJ2-1; the match to TRBD2 covers 9 bases. This CDR3 is 14 amino acids long. Germline CDR1 MRHNA, CDR2 SNTAGT. Losses at the gene ends were 2 bases for V and 6 bases for J; bases not matched to a gene: 2. Written as DNA, the CDR3 is TGTGCCAGCAGTGACGGCGGGGGGGCCAATGAGCAGTTCTTC. Amino acids: CASSDGGGANEQFF.

This clonotype was counted at least ten times. The gene calls are TRBV5-6 and TRBJ2-1; no clear D gene. This CDR3 comprises 14 residues. Germline V lookup: CDR1 SGHDT, CDR2 YYEEEE. The V gene lost 0 bases and the J gene lost 6 bases, with 10 bases spanning the gap. The chain's CDR3 is CASSLGGVANEQFF. The CDR3 nucleotides are TGTGCCAGCAGCTTGGGTGGAGTGGCCAATGAGCAGTTCTTC.

V is TRBV5-5 and J is TRBJ2-7; a weak D match, TRBD2 (6 bases). The CDR3 runs 14 residues. Germline V gene sequence: CDR1 SGHKS, CDR2 YYEKEE (reference sequence). Trimming left V 1 base short and J 5 bases short, with 13 bases between. The CDR3 sequence: CASSLYGSWDEQYF. CDR3 nucleotide sequence: TGTGCCAGCAGCTTGTACGGGAGTTGGGACGAGCAGTACTTC.

This clonotype was detected only a few times. CDR3 sequence (DNA): TGTGCCAGCAGCTTGGGGCCATTCCTCTCCTACAATGAGCAGTTCTTC. It encodes CASSLGPFLSYNEQFF. The rearrangement joins TRBV5-6 to TRBJ2-1; D gene unclear. The CDR3 consists of 16 residues. Per the germline V gene, CDR1 is SGHDT and CDR2 is YYEEEE. The V gene lost 0 bases and the J gene lost 0 bases, with 10 bases spanning the gap.